The following is a TCR beta chain sequence with its context. The sample belongs to a study of blood T cell repertoires in COVID-19. Study summary: T cells, B-cell-depleted T cells, or PBMCs supplied cDNA or gDNA.

Per the authors' pipeline: Researchers report that nucleated cell counts were estimated from reference gene primer amplification. Method: immunoSEQ multiplex PCR; TCRdb's copy keeps in-frame clones and lacks some. V, J and clone size are taken as reported in that table, and D and trimming were inferred from the DNA itself. The sample contains roughly 180,000 clones, 75% to 90% of which appear only once. The sequence was collected from a woman aged 55 to 70 with acute or convalescent COVID-19. The sequencing sample was made of peripheral blood.

CDR3 in amino acids: CSVYHNEQFF. The DNA for the CDR3 is TGCAGCGTTTATCACAATGAGCAGTTCTTC. V and J are TRBV29-1 and TRBJ2-1; D gene uncertain. Trimming pared 5 bases from V and 5 bases from J, leaving 4 bases between. The germline V gene encodes CDR1 SQVTM and CDR2 ANQGSEA. The CDR3 runs 10 residues.